These T cell receptor beta chains were read from a single sample in a study of metastatic and nonmetastatic thyroid tumors. TCRdb re-analyzed the PCR reads using MiXCR. The data show fewer than 40,000 clones, around 47% seen once. Material for sequencing was tumor tissue. All receptors derive from a male donor with papillary thyroid cancer or a benign thyroid nodule (not recorded which). Some clones in this sample may be carry-over from other donors' samples. Each CDR3 is given with its conserved first and last residue. Clone size is shown for a subset of rows, as once, few, many or a class of expanded clone.

CDR3 protein	clone size	V gene
CASSPGGEGSYEQYF	few	TRBV12-3/TRBV12-4
CASSGRDGANYGYTF	-	TRBV19
CASSPLAGGHNEQFF	-	TRBV28
CAISESSLGTEAFF	few	TRBV10-3
CASKGGDQPQHF	few	TRBV28
CAWSSSGFYEQYF	-	TRBV30
CASSPLGGLTPYEQYF	-	TRBV11-1
CSAQGAYEQYF	-	TRBV20-1
CAWSVQGDTIYF	-	TRBV30
CASSFGRSGNTIYF	-	TRBV7-9
CAWSEASSYNSPLHF	-	TRBV30
CASLRSYNSPLHF	-	TRBV6-1
CASTSPGGSYNEQFF	few	TRBV12-3/TRBV12-4
CASRNAGGRGGYTF	few	TRBV11-3
CASSLAGTGHLYYNEQFF	-	TRBV5-1
CASSPSYTEAFF	-	TRBV7-9
CSARVTGGYGYTF	-	TRBV20-1
CASSLEGAGSPLHF	-	TRBV5-5
CASSLLQGNLLSYEQYF	medium-sized	TRBV5-1
CSTRDNYEQYF	medium-sized	TRBV20-1
CASSLNDRAHEQYF	-	TRBV13
CASRLESGGYYNEQFF	-	TRBV12-3/TRBV12-4
CASSPGLAYEQYF	-	TRBV4-2
CASSVDPHRGMNTEAFF	-	TRBV9
CASSYISGGDEQYF	-	TRBV7-2
CASSLGGGQPQHF	few	TRBV5-4
CASRTGTGVTGELFF	-	TRBV12-3/TRBV12-4
CATSDSDRPNYGYTF	few	TRBV24-1
CASSPSGPTGELFF	few	TRBV19
CASSPEGSPSYEQYF	-	TRBV9
CASSPLGLAAYEQYF	-	TRBV28
CASSLGDLPGSEQFF	once	TRBV5-1
CASSVAHEQYF	few	TRBV19
CASSLRKGQGKSDGYTF	once	TRBV11-1
CASRRTESRSYEQYF	-	TRBV6-1
CASSQGDRDSSYEQYF	once	TRBV4-2
CASSIGSFGNQPQHF	-	TRBV19
CASSLVTGSNYGYTF	-	TRBV7-2
CASSPRRTGGNHEQYF	-	TRBV9
CASSIPQVSGANVLTF	few	TRBV5-1
CASSYSRQGHQQYF	few	TRBV6-5
CASSLDRAGEQYF	-	TRBV5-6
CASSIHPGQASEQYF	few	TRBV19
CASISLGAGSKNIQYF	few	TRBV27
CASRPDLSSSGNTIYF	-	TRBV5-4
CASSAGDRGLYEQYF	few	TRBV9
CSARTGTGHRETQYF	-	TRBV20-1
CASSFRGFISYEQYF	-	TRBV12-3/TRBV12-4
CASSQVGGRASYEQYF	-	TRBV3-1
CASSLTVGTGNTEAFF	-	TRBV7-3
CASSFGGSNYEQYF	few	TRBV7-9
CSAGRGYEQYF	once	TRBV20-1
CAWSVLSNSNQPQHF	-	TRBV30